This T cell receptor beta chain was sequenced during a study of blood T cell repertoires in COVID-19 (dated by TCRdb to between 2020 and 2021). Notes on the research overall: Samples covering the acute and convalescent phases of COVID-19 were provided by collaborators in the United States, Italy and Spain. Where HLA class I and class II types were available, the types were taken from metadata supplied by the sample provider, not from assay-based typing. The material from the prospective study consisted of cDNA or gDNA derived from T cells, B-cell-depleted T cells, or PBMCs. Deeply sampled blood TCRbeta repertoires from subjects exposed to, actively infected with, or recovered from COVID-19 were included in the dataset. The sample metadata nearly always contained a de-identified subject ID, COVID-19 status, age in years and sex. Samples were obtained from the ongoing ImmuneRACE study (first 160 participants) and from over 1,000 subjects provided by 6 global collaborators. A freely available public database, intended as a resource for researchers studying the immune response to SARS-CoV-2, is where the repertoires were released. General findings and caveats noted by the study authors: Clinical and demographic metadata were provided uncurated, with the amount varying by source and participant.

The sample holds a few counts of this clone. Which antigen it targets is not known. Base qualities are not provided; no much larger clone lies one nucleotide away. The CDR3 runs 14 residues from the cysteine to the phenylalanine. Of the read, only the CDR3 DNA is kept; its 42 bases are in frame from base 1. As encoded in the germline V gene, CDR1 is SNHLY while CDR2 is FYNNEI. The junction shows trimming of 6 bases on V and 0 bases on J, plus 9 bases between the germline ends. At one collaborating source in Seattle, patients were enrolled during active infection and were followed longitudinally through the course of disease. Each collaborating institution followed its own protocols to collect whole blood in K2EDTA tubes. For TCRbeta analysis, collaborator samples were shipped as frozen whole blood, as isolated PBMCs, or as DNA extracted from either sample type. The immunoSEQ Assay, a bias-controlled multiplex PCR, was used to amplify TCRbeta CDR3 regions from genomic DNA. On the study's bioinformatics: The number of nucleated cells in each sample was estimated by amplification of reference gene primers within the assay. To quantify the absolute abundance of each unique TCRbeta CDR3 rearrangement, sequence reads were collapsed and filtered. For each sample, productive Simpson clonality was calculated as the square root of Simpson's diversity index across productive rearrangements. Here the immuneACCESS table is served through TCRdb, limited to in-frame sequences with V and J called. Missing clones are a known gap in these copies; in checked studies unresolved V genes cover under half, and the rest lacks a known reason. V, J and clone size are those of that table, while D and trimming were read from the DNA. This sample comprises under 200,000 clones, roughly 80% of them detected only once. The ten largest clonotypes hold approximately 0.99% of the sample.

The source is a man in his 60s with COVID-19, enrolled during active disease. The rearrangement joined TRBV2 to TRBJ1-5, with TRBD1 perhaps the D gene, on 6 matching bases. The source material was peripheral blood. CDR3 sequence: CASRQGSSNQPQHF. The DNA sequence is TGTGCCAGCAGACAGGGATCTAGCAATCAGCCCCAGCATTTT.